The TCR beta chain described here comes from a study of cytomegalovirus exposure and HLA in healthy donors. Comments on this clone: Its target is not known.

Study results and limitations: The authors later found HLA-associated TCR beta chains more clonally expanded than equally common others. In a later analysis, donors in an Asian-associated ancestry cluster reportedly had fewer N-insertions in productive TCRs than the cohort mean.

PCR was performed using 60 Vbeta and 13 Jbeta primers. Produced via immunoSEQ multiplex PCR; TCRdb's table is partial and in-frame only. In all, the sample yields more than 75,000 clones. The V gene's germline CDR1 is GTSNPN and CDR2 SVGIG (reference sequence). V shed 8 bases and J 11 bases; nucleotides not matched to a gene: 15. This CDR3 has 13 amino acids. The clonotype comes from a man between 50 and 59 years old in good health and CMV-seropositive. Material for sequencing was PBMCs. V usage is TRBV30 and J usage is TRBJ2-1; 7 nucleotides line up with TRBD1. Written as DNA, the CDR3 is TGTGCCGAGAAGGTGGCAGGGGGTAGGAAGCAGTTCTTC. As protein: CAEKVAGGRKQFF. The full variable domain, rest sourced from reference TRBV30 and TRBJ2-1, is SQTIHQWPATLVQPVGSPLSLECTVEGTSNPNLYWYRQAAGRGLQLLFYSVGIGQISSEVPQNLSASRPQDRQFILSSKKLLLSDSGFYLCAEKVAGGRKQFFGPGTRLTVL.